The rows below give T cell receptor beta chains drawn from one sample of a study of T cell responses to AZD1222 COVID-19 vaccine. Assay used: immunoSEQ multiplex PCR; TCRdb lists only in-frame clones, some missing. This repertoire shows some 150,000 clones, about nine tenths found once; its top ten account for about 3.3%. The sequenced sample was peripheral blood, obtained 28 days after the second AZD1222 dose. All receptors come from an adult who received the AZD1222 COVID-19 vaccine. Both conserved end residues are part of each CDR3. The D gene is left open where the match is weak. Not all rows give a size; the values are once, few, many and, for expanded clones, a class.

size	length	D	V	J	CDR3	DNA
-	13	-	TRBV9	TRBJ2-7	CASSVAGAYEQYF	TGTGCCAGCAGCGTGGCAGGAGCCTACGAGCAGTACTTC
-	17	-	TRBV7-2	TRBJ1-1	CASSPLRQSPVPTEAFF	TGTGCCAGCAGCCCGTTAAGACAATCCCCCGTTCCCACTGAAGCTTTCTTT
-	14	TRBD2	TRBV2	TRBJ2-1	CASRRTRIYNEQFF	TGTGCCAGCAGGAGGACTAGAATCTACAATGAGCAGTTCTTC
-	16	-	TRBV27	TRBJ1-5	CASSPLFSSSHQPQHF	TGTGCCAGCAGTCCGTTGTTCAGTTCGTCCCATCAGCCCCAGCATTTT
-	11	-	TRBV10-1	TRBJ2-7	CASSPGYEQYF	TGCGCCAGCAGCCCCGGCTACGAGCAGTACTTC
-	13	-	TRBV5-4	TRBJ2-7	CASSFAEAYEQYF	TGTGCCAGCAGCTTTGCGGAGGCCTACGAGCAGTACTTC
-	14	TRBD1	TRBV5-1	TRBJ1-2	CASSLEGASYGYTF	TGCGCCAGCAGCTTGGAGGGGGCGTCCTATGGCTACACCTTC
few	15	TRBD2	TRBV25-1	TRBJ2-2	CASRTSGSLAGELFF	TGTGCCAGCAGAACTAGCGGGAGTTTGGCCGGGGAGCTGTTTTTT
-	12	TRBD2	TRBV12-3/TRBV12-4	TRBJ2-1	CASSAPGREGFF	TGTGCCAGCAGTGCCCCGGGGCGGGAGGGGTTCTTC
few	12	-	TRBV19	TRBJ2-7	CASTSGTREQYF	TGTGCCAGTACCTCCGGGACTCGCGAGCAGTACTTC
-	14	-	TRBV10-2	TRBJ1-4	CASSEFGQREKLFF	TGCGCCAGCAGTGAGTTTGGGCAACGGGAAAAACTGTTTTTT
-	18	TRBD2	TRBV28	TRBJ2-2	CASSYRTSGRSGTGELFF	TGTGCCAGCAGCTATCGGACTAGCGGGAGGTCGGGCACCGGGGAGCTGTTTTTT
-	14	-	TRBV6-5	TRBJ1-4	CASSWQGRGEKLFF	TGTGCCAGCAGTTGGCAGGGGAGGGGTGAAAAACTGTTTTTT
-	15	-	TRBV27	TRBJ2-1	CATTPAGTAGGEQFF	TGTGCCACCACCCCAGCCGGGACAGCGGGCGGTGAGCAGTTCTTC
-	12	-	TRBV6-5	TRBJ1-2	CASRDSSTGYTF	TGTGCCAGCAGGGACAGCTCCACTGGCTACACCTTC
few	14	-	TRBV5-1	TRBJ1-6	CASSSQPIDSPLHF	TGCGCCAGCAGCTCACAACCCATAGATTCACCCCTCCACTTT
-	15	-	TRBV15	TRBJ1-5	CATSSAPNSNQPQHF	TGTGCCACCAGCAGCGCACCGAATAGCAATCAGCCCCAGCATTTT
-	13	-	TRBV6-6	TRBJ1-2	CASSEEVAYGYTF	TGTGCCAGCAGTGAGGAGGTGGCCTATGGCTACACCTTC
-	12	-	TRBV2	TRBJ1-2	CASSVRDYGYTF	TGTGCCAGCAGTGTCAGGGACTATGGCTACACCTTC
-	15	-	TRBV19	TRBJ2-7	CASSPQTAAPYEQYF	TGTGCCAGTAGTCCCCAGACAGCCGCACCTTACGAGCAGTACTTC
once	15	TRBD1	TRBV29-1	TRBJ2-1	CSVDPGGQGNNEQFF	TGCAGCGTTGATCCGGGGGGACAGGGTAATAATGAGCAGTTCTTC
-	11	-	TRBV11-2	TRBJ2-7	CASSLKYEQYF	TGTGCCAGCAGCTTAAAGTACGAGCAGTACTTC
-	13	-	TRBV28	TRBJ1-1	CASSPGRDTEAFF	TGTGCCAGCAGCCCAGGGAGGGACACTGAAGCTTTCTTT
-	16	TRBD2	TRBV9	TRBJ2-2	CASSVGAGGPSGELFF	TGTGCCAGCAGCGTAGGGGCGGGAGGGCCATCCGGGGAGCTGTTTTTT
-	16	-	TRBV4-1	TRBJ2-2	CASSQDPNATPGELFF	TGCGCCAGCAGCCAAGACCCCAATGCGACACCCGGGGAGCTGTTTTTT
once	16	-	TRBV15	TRBJ1-4	CATSRPLVQGSEKLFF	TGTGCCACCAGCAGGCCTCTGGTTCAGGGGAGTGAAAAACTGTTTTTT
-	11	-	TRBV20-1	TRBJ2-1	CSASGPVEQFF	TGCAGTGCTAGCGGACCGGTTGAGCAGTTCTTC
-	15	TRBD1	TRBV18	TRBJ1-1	CASSPRTGMNTEAFF	TGTGCCAGCTCACCCCGGACAGGTATGAACACTGAAGCTTTCTTT
once	14	-	TRBV30	TRBJ2-7	CAWSLAGAPYEQYF	TGTGCCTGGAGTCTCGCCGGGGCCCCCTACGAGCAGTACTTC
-	18	-	TRBV18	TRBJ2-7	CASSPTGKQRETSYEQYF	TGTGCCAGCTCACCAACAGGGAAGCAGCGGGAAACTTCCTACGAGCAGTACTTC
-	14	-	TRBV27	TRBJ2-7	CASSSPSSSYEQYF	TGTGCCAGCAGTTCCCCCAGCAGCTCCTACGAGCAGTACTTC
-	15	-	TRBV10-3	TRBJ2-1	CAISEQESWGIEQFF	TGTGCCATCAGTGAGCAGGAGTCTTGGGGGATCGAGCAGTTCTTC
-	12	-	TRBV5-4	TRBJ1-4	CASEGEESGLFF	TGTGCCAGCGAAGGTGAAGAGTCAGGACTGTTTTTT
-	16	TRBD2	TRBV7-2	TRBJ2-7	CASSLAPGLRIYEQYF	TGTGCCAGCAGCTTAGCCCCGGGACTACGGATCTACGAGCAGTACTTC
-	13	-	TRBV11-3	TRBJ1-3	CASSSGAGNTIYF	TGTGCCAGCAGCTCGGGCGCTGGAAACACCATATATTTT
-	13	-	TRBV29-1	TRBJ2-7	CSVSFSGGGEQYF	TGCAGCGTTTCGTTTTCGGGGGGCGGCGAGCAGTACTTC
once	16	-	TRBV4-1	TRBJ1-1	CASSQDLLIKNTEAFF	TGCGCCAGCAGCCAAGATCTGCTCATTAAGAACACTGAAGCTTTCTTT
-	13	TRBD1	TRBV2	TRBJ2-5	CASLRGLKETQYF	TGTGCCAGCCTCAGGGGGCTCAAAGAGACCCAGTACTTC
-	18	TRBD1	TRBV3-1/TRBV3-2	TRBJ1-1	CASSHLPGTGRGNTEAFF	TGTGCCAGCAGCCATTTACCGGGGACAGGGCGGGGGAACACTGAAGCTTTCTTT
-	18	TRBD1	TRBV27	TRBJ2-3	CASSPAWDPQGPTDTQYF	TGTGCCAGCAGTCCGGCATGGGACCCACAGGGGCCCACAGATACGCAGTATTTT